This T cell receptor beta chain was identified in a study of T-cell memory formation after mild COVID-19. Study background: Clusters were largely donor specific.

The germline CDR1 and CDR2 sequences are LGHNA and YNFKEQ. The CDR3 runs 16 residues. V lost 0 bases and J lost 3, with 12 bases in between. A remark on this clonotype: Its antigen is currently unknown.

One entry per CDR3 protein results from TCRdb running MiXCR on the 5' RACE reads. Among under 110,000 distinct CDR3 sequences listed, 12% were seen once. General study findings and limits: Later expanders leaned toward CD4+, whereas clones contracting from day 15 to 85 were balanced CD4/CD8. The appearance of some responding clones in pre-infection memory suggested that cross-reactive memory joined.

The TCR comes from an adult woman who had mild COVID-19 (a few samples of this study predate the infection). Cell type and time point are not known. The chain combines TRBV4-2 with TRBJ2-1, with D hard to call. The sequencing input was PBMCs or a T cell subset sorted from them (not recorded which). The CDR3 DNA follows: TGTGCCAGCAGCCAAGATTTGGGCGTCAGCTACAATGAGCAGTTCTTC. Protein: CASSQDLGVSYNEQFF.